This TCR beta chain originates from a study of T-cell memory formation after mild COVID-19. Study-level background: TCR clusters were mostly donor specific.

Whole-study results and caveats: Memory sampled before infection contained some responding clones, suggesting cross-reactive memory joined. Clones that got smaller from day 15 to 85 had even CD4/CD8, while clones growing later tipped toward CD4+. Among CD4+ contracting clones, most were CM and EM, and CD8+ ones EMRA.

Each CDR3 protein is one row after TCRdb ran MiXCR on the 5' RACE reads. The sample contains 550,000 to 650,000 distinct CDR3 sequences, around 16% of which appear only once. At least ten counts were recorded for this clonotype. Its antigen is not identified. Per germline, CDR1 DFQATT and CDR2 SNEGSKA (reference sequence). The CDR3 totals 13 residues. V was pared by 7 bases and J by 0 bases, with 3 bases of the junction left unmatched. The chain uses TRBV20-1 and TRBJ2-7; 10 positions agree with TRBD1. The specimen was PBMCs or a T cell subset sorted from them (not recorded which). The receptor was isolated from an adult woman who had mild COVID-19 (a few samples of this study predate the infection). Cell type and time point are not known. Here the CDR3 reads CSVGQGVSYEQYF. The CDR3 bases are TGCAGTGTTGGACAGGGGGTCTCCTACGAGCAGTACTTC.